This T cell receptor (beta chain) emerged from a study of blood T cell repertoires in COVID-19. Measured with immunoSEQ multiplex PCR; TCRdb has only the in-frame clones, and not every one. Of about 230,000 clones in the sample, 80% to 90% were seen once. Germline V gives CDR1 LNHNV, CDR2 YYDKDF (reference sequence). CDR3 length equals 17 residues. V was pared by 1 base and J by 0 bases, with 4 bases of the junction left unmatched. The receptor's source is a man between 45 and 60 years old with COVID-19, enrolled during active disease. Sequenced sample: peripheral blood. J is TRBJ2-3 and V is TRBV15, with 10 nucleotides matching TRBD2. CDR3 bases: TGTGCCACCAGCAGAGTTCCACTAGCGGGAAGCACAGATACGCAGTATTTT. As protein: CATSRVPLAGSTDTQYF.